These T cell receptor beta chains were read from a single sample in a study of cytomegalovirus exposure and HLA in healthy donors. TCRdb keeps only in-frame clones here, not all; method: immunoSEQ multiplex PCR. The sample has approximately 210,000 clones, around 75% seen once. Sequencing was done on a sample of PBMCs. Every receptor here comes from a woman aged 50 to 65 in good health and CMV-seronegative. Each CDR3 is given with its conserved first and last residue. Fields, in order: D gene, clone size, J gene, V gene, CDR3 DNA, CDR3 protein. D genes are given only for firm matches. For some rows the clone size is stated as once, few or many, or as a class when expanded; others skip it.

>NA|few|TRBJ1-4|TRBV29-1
TGCAGCGTTGAATCGGGGAGTGGGGAAAAACTGTTTTTT
CSVESGSGEKLFF
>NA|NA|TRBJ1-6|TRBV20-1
TGCAGTGCGGGCAGGGATTCACCCCTCCACTTT
CSAGRDSPLHF
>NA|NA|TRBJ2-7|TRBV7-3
TGTGCCAGCAGCTTAACGGGGGCGAACGCCTACGAGCAGTACTTC
CASSLTGANAYEQYF
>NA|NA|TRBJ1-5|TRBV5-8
TGTGCCAGCAGCTTGGAGCCAGGGAGGAGACAGCATTTT
CASSLEPGRRQHF
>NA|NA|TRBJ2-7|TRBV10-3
TGTGCCATCAGTGACCGGACAGATTCCTACGAGCAGTACTTC
CAISDRTDSYEQYF
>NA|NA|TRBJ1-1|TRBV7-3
TGTGCCAGCAGCTTATTGGCGGGACCGAACACTGAAGCTTTCTTT
CASSLLAGPNTEAFF
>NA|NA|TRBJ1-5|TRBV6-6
TGTGCCAGCAGCCAACAGGGTCGCAATCAGCCCCAGCATTTT
CASSQQGRNQPQHF
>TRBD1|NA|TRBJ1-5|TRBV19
TGTGCCAGTAGTGTAGACAGGGTTCAGCCCCAGCATTTT
CASSVDRVQPQHF
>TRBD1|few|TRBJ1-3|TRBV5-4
TGTGCCAGCAGCTCACAGGGGGCGGTCTCTGGAAACACCATATATTTT
CASSSQGAVSGNTIYF
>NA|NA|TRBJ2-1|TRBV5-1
TGCGCCAGCAGCTACACTACAGGGTTGAATGAGCAGTTCTTC
CASSYTTGLNEQFF
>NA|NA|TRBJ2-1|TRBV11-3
TGTGCCAGCAGCTTAGCTGGGGCGTCCTCCTACAATGAGCAGTTCTTC
CASSLAGASSYNEQFF
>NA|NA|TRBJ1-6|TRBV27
TGTGCCTTCCCACGGGGGACCCTCCACTTT
CAFPRGTLHF
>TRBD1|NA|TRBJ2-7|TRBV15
TGTGCCACCAGCAGGCCAGGACAGGCCTCCTACGAGCAGTACTTC
CATSRPGQASYEQYF
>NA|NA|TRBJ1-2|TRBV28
TGTGCCAGCAGTTTTGGGGGGTACTATGGCTACACCTTC
CASSFGGYYGYTF
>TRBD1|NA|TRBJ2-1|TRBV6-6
TGTGCCAGCAGTTACGGGGACAGGGGCGCCTACAATGAGCAGTTCTTC
CASSYGDRGAYNEQFF
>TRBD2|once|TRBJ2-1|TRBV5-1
TGCGCCAGCAGCTTTCGGACTAGCGGTGCCAGCTCCTACAATGAGCAGTTCTTC
CASSFRTSGASSYNEQFF
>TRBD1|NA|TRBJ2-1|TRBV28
TGTGCCAGCAAATTGGGTGACAGGGTGGGCAATGAGCAGTTCTTC
CASKLGDRVGNEQFF
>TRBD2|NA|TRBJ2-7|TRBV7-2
TGTGCCAGCAGCTCGACTAGCGGGGGGCCCTACGAGCAGTACTTC
CASSSTSGGPYEQYF
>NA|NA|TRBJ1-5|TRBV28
TGTGCCAGCAGCCAACAGAGTCAACCCCAGCATTTT
CASSQQSQPQHF
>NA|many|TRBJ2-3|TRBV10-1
TGCGCCAGCAGTGGCCCTGAGCGAGCGAGCACAGATACGCAGTATTTT
CASSGPERASTDTQYF
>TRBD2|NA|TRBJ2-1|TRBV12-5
TGTGCTAGTGGTCCAGGACTAGCGGAGATCAATGAGCAGTTCTTC
CASGPGLAEINEQFF
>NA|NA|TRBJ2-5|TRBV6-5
TGTGCCAGCAGTTACTCGGGGGGGCAAAAGACCCAGTACTTC
CASSYSGGQKTQYF
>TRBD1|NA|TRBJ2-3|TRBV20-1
TGCAGTGCTAGAGGGGACAGCCACCAGTATTTT
CSARGDSHQYF